Listed below are T cell receptor beta chains from one sample, sequenced in a study of blood T cell repertoires in COVID-19. The data were produced by immunoSEQ multiplex PCR, yet TCRdb's version contains in-frame clones alone and is incomplete. The sample has over 150,000 clones; roughly 90% are singletons. The sample comprised peripheral blood. The source of these receptors is a man in his fifties or sixties with COVID-19, enrolled during active disease. The CDR3 runs from the conserved cysteine through the conserved F or W. D genes are given only for firm matches.

16	-	TRBV7-6	TRBJ2-7	CASSLPFGREADEQYF	TGTGCCAGCAGCCTCCCCTTTGGCAGGGAGGCGGACGAGCAGTACTTC
12	-	TRBV29-1	TRBJ1-1	CSVRREHTEAFF	TGCAGCGTTCGTCGGGAGCACACTGAAGCTTTCTTT
13	-	TRBV15	TRBJ2-1	CATSSPIYNEQFF	TGTGCCACCAGCAGTCCTATTTACAATGAGCAGTTCTTC
16	-	TRBV5-5	TRBJ2-1	CASSSWTTNSYNEQFF	TGTGCCAGCAGCTCCTGGACTACCAACTCCTACAATGAGCAGTTCTTC
16	-	TRBV27	TRBJ2-2	CASSRRGGSNTGELFF	TGTGCCAGCAGTCGCCGAGGGGGATCGAACACCGGGGAGCTGTTTTTT
14	TRBD1	TRBV2	TRBJ1-5	CASSVGQGGQPQHF	TGTGCCAGCAGTGTGGGACAGGGTGGTCAGCCCCAGCATTTT
14	-	TRBV18	TRBJ2-5	CASSPTAGQETQYF	TGTGCCAGCTCACCAACCGCGGGCCAAGAGACCCAGTACTTC
11	-	TRBV10-3	TRBJ2-2	CAISAAGELFF	TGTGCCATCAGTGCGGCCGGGGAGCTGTTTTTT
15	TRBD1	TRBV5-1	TRBJ2-2	CASSADRANTGELFF	TGCGCCAGCAGCGCGGACAGGGCTAACACCGGGGAGCTGTTTTTT
13	TRBD1	TRBV6-2/TRBV6-3	TRBJ2-7	CASSYPGDSKTQF	TGTGCCAGCAGTTACCCCGGGGACAGCAAGACACAGTTC
15	TRBD1	TRBV18	TRBJ1-3	CASSPLDRVLDTIYF	TGTGCCAGCTCACCACTGGACAGGGTCCTGGACACCATATATTTT
16	TRBD1	TRBV6-6	TRBJ1-5	CASSGRDRGSNQPQHF	TGTGCCAGCAGTGGCCGGGACAGGGGAAGCAATCAGCCCCAGCATTTT
14	-	TRBV5-5	TRBJ1-4	CASSPPGGVEKLFF	TGTGCCAGCAGCCCCCCCGGCGGGGTGGAAAAACTGTTTTTT
16	TRBD2	TRBV5-4	TRBJ2-5	CASSLGLAGPQETQYF	TGTGCCAGCAGCTTGGGACTAGCGGGGCCTCAAGAGACCCAGTACTTC
15	-	TRBV19	TRBJ2-1	CASTPSPGVYNEQFF	TGTGCCAGTACCCCAAGTCCGGGAGTGTACAATGAGCAGTTCTTC
15	-	TRBV10-3	TRBJ1-2	CAISEGPTVDYGYTF	TGTGCCATCAGTGAGGGGCCTACAGTAGACTATGGCTACACCTTC
15	TRBD2	TRBV5-1	TRBJ2-1	CASSSLAGSYNEQFF	TGCGCCAGCAGCTCCCTAGCGGGGTCCTACAATGAGCAGTTCTTC